This T cell receptor (beta chain) was recovered during a study of blood T cell repertoires in COVID-19 (dated by TCRdb to 2020 to 2022). Context from the whole study: Collaborator samples came from the United States, Italy and Spain and covered acute and convalescent phases of COVID-19. The material from the prospective study consisted of cDNA or gDNA derived from T cells, B-cell-depleted T cells, or PBMCs. The dataset comprised deeply sampled blood TCRbeta repertoires from subjects exposed to, actively infected with, or recovered from COVID-19. The repertoires were made available in a free public database intended to serve as a resource for research on the immune response to SARS-CoV-2. Samples were obtained from the ongoing ImmuneRACE study (first 160 participants) and from 1,254 subjects provided by 6 global collaborators. A de-identified subject ID, COVID-19 status, age in years and sex were almost always included in the sample metadata. Where available, HLA class I and class II types were taken from metadata supplied by the sample provider and were not determined by assay-based typing. Summary of the overall study and its limitations: Clinical and demographic metadata were provided uncurated, with the amount varying by source and participant.

V gives up 3 bases and J gives up 4 bases, and the segment between their germline ends measures 6 bases. Counted from cysteine to phenylalanine, this CDR3 has 13 amino acids. Of the read, only the CDR3 DNA is kept; its 39 bases are in frame from base 1. Collaborating institutions collected whole blood in K2EDTA tubes following their own protocols. For TCRbeta analysis, collaborators shipped samples as frozen whole blood, isolated PBMCs, or DNA extracted from either of those sample types. The immunoSEQ Assay, a bias-controlled multiplex PCR, was used to amplify TCRbeta CDR3 regions from genomic DNA. Per the original workflow: The number of nucleated cells in each sample was estimated by amplification of reference gene primers within the assay. To quantify the absolute abundance of each unique TCRbeta CDR3 rearrangement, sequence reads were collapsed and filtered. For each sample, productive Simpson clonality was calculated as the square root of Simpson's diversity index over productive rearrangements. What TCRdb holds here is the immuneACCESS table cut down to in-frame rearrangements. Part of the clones is not present; checked against another copy, under half of the missing clones reflect an unresolved V gene, and the others are unexplained. V, J and clone size derive from that table, while D and trimming were established from the DNA sequence. The sample table contains 250,000 to 350,000 clones; only one count was recorded for over 70% of them. Approximately 1.2% of the sample belongs to the ten largest clones.

Details on this clone: The clone's antigen remains unknown. Base qualities are not recorded, but no much larger clone differs from it by a single base.

This chain joins TRBV12-3 or TRBV12-4 to TRBJ1-4; the D gene remains uncertain. Sequences were obtained from peripheral blood. The clonotype originates from a woman between 45 and 60 years old with acute or convalescent COVID-19. The sequence in DNA is TGTGCCAGCAGTTTCTTAATTAATGAAAAACTGTTTTTT. This is translated as CASSFLINEKLFF.